This TCR beta chain derives from a study of response to subunit inactivated influenza vaccine. Overall study findings and caveats: Only a handful of new T cells, the authors suggested, are recruited with each seasonal influenza vaccination.

MiXCR, run by TCRdb on the RT-PCR reads, gives a single entry per CDR3 protein. The sample has approximately 500,000 distinct CDR3 sequences, approximately 12% seen once; the top ten hold over 10%. The V end lost 0 bases, the J end lost 7 bases, and 12 bases lay between the germline ends. CDR3 length: 14 amino acids. In germline, CDR1 is LGHNA, CDR2 YNFKEQ. This clonotype has just a few counts. What it recognizes is unknown. The genes are TRBV4-2 and TRBJ1-1; possible D gene TRBD1, 5 bases. The sequence derives from a man between 45 and 60 years old who received an inactivated influenza vaccine. The source was PBMCs from blood, collected about 40 days after vaccination. This CDR3 reads CASSQDRWGSEAFF. CDR3 DNA: TGTGCCAGCAGCCAAGATCGGTGGGGCAGTGAAGCTTTCTTT.